These 19 T cell receptor beta chains originate from one sample sequenced in a study of T-cell reconstitution after alpha-beta-depleted transplantation in children listed by TCRdb under 2016. Libraries were made using PCR. The data were produced on an Illumina HiSeq 2500. TCR libraries were prepared with molecular barcoding, using unique molecular identifiers to normalize TCRbeta repertoire quantification. The public reads were quality trimmed at Q25 with fastp and then assembled into clones with MiXCR by TCRdb, keeping productive beta chains. A single entry per CDR3 protein holds the most common genes and DNA from its merged rows. For this sample the table gives some 500,000 distinct CDR3 sequences, of which about 16% were detected only once. The ten largest clones take up approximately 3% of the sample. The starting material was PBMCs from the stem cell graft donor, obtained from the stem cell graft. Receptors originate from a human donor who donated a stem cell graft to a child with acute lymphoblastic leukemia.

This clonotype appeared a few times. V and J are TRBV4-1 and TRBJ1-3, with D possibly TRBD1 on 5 matching bases. CDR1 is MGHRA and CDR2 is YSYEKL in the germline V gene. The length of the CDR3 is 18 residues. V lost 0 bases, J lost 0 bases, and 15 bases lay in between. CDR3 amino acids: CASSQDPDGAYSGNTIYF. The CDR3 nucleotides read TGCGCCAGCAGCCAAGATCCTGATGGGGCCTACTCTGGAAACACCATATATTTT.

This clonotype was observed a few times. The V gene is TRBV5-6, the J gene TRBJ2-1; TRBD2 agrees at 11 bases. Germline lookup yields CDR1 SGHDT and CDR2 YYEEEE. Trimming cost V 0 bases and J 2 bases; bases outside gene matches: 4. This CDR3 is 17 amino acids long. CDR3 protein: CASSLATSGRAYNEQFF. The DNA of the CDR3 is TGTGCCAGCAGCTTGGCCACTAGCGGGAGAGCCTACAATGAGCAGTTCTTC.

This clonotype was seen a few times. The rearrangement uses TRBV21-1 and TRBJ2-7; the table's D call TRBD1 went unverified against the DNA. TRBV21-1 is a pseudogene. The CDR3 loop spans 18 amino acids. For the CDR3, the DNA is TGTGCCAGCAGCAAAGCCTCGAGGTGGGACAGGCGATCCTACGAGCAGTACTTC. Its protein is CASSKASRWDRRSYEQYF.

The chain joins TRBV5-1 to TRBJ2-1, with TRBD2 matching over 7 bases. The CDR3 sequence is 16 residues long. Germline trimming cut 4 bases from V and 6 bases from J; bases unmatched to any gene: 13. Per the germline V gene, CDR1 is SGHRS and CDR2 is YFSETQ. CDR3 loop: CASSARKLAEGNEQFF. The CDR3 bases are TGCGCCAGCAGCGCCCGAAAGCTAGCGGAAGGCAATGAGCAGTTCTTC.

The chain couples TRBV4-2 to TRBJ1-2, with 7 nucleotides matching TRBD1. The CDR3 is made up of 15 amino acids. Germline assignment: CDR1 LGHNA and CDR2 YNFKEQ. Trimming removed 7 bases from V and 7 bases from J; junction bases left unmatched: 15. The CDR3 protein is CASTDPGQTPSGYTF. CDR3 nucleotide sequence: TGTGCCAGCACAGACCCGGGACAGACCCCCTCTGGCTACACCTTC.

The CDR3 sequence: CASSAGDGVSYNEQFF. The CDR3 DNA is TGTGCCAGCAGCGCAGGGGACGGGGTCTCCTACAATGAGCAGTTCTTC. This chain connects TRBV9 to TRBJ2-1; D might be TRBD1 (6 bases). Trimming removed 3 bases from V and 0 bases from J, with 13 bases in between. The CDR3 is 16 residues long. Germline V gives CDR1 SGDLS, CDR2 YYNGEE.

This clonotype appeared a few times. The V and J genes are TRBV12-3 or TRBV12-4 and TRBJ2-2, with D perhaps assigned TRBD1 or TRBD2 (5 bases each). Trimming cost V 5 bases and J 0 bases, with 22 bases left between them. The CDR3 is made up of 19 amino acids. CDR3 sequence (DNA): TGTGCCAGCAGTCATCCCGCGGGTGGCGACAGAGCGAACACCGGGGAGCTGTTTTTT. Amino acids: CASSHPAGGDRANTGELFF.

J is TRBJ1-5 and V is TRBV27; no definite D call. Germline V lookup: CDR1 MNHEY, CDR2 SMNVEV (reference sequence). Trimming removed 3 bases at V and 5 bases at J, with 8 bases between. This CDR3 has 13 amino acids. CDR3 nucleotides: TGTGCCAGCAGTTTCGGACCCCATCAGCCCCAGCATTTT. Encoded protein: CASSFGPHQPQHF.

This clonotype showed up just a few times. The rearrangement joins TRBV25-1 to TRBJ1-2, with TRBD1 matching over 8 bases. Germline V gene sequence: CDR1 MGHDK, CDR2 SYGVNS. This CDR3 comprises 15 residues. V shed 4 bases and J 4 bases; nucleotides not matched to a gene: 8. DNA for the CDR3: TGTGCCAGCAGTGCTTCGGACAGGGAGGTCTATGGCTACACCTTC. This codes for CASSASDREVYGYTF.

The chain employs TRBV5-1 and TRBJ2-2; D ambiguous. The CDR3 contains 14 residues. CDR1 and CDR2 from the germline V gene are SGHRS and YFSETQ. Trimming cost V 5 bases and J 6 bases, with 14 bases left between them. CDR3 protein: CASSRSDSAGELFF. The CDR3, as DNA: TGCGCCAGCAGTAGGAGTGATTCGGCCGGGGAGCTGTTTTTT. Complete variable domain (other parts from reference TRBV5-1 and TRBJ2-2): KAGVTQTPRYLIKTRGQQVTLSCSPISGHRSVSWYQQTPGQGLQFLFEYFSETQRNKGNFPGRFSGRQFSNSRSEMNVSTLELGDSALYLCASSRSDSAGELFFGEGSRLTVL.

This clonotype has just a few counts. This chain joins TRBV14 and TRBJ2-5; TRBD1 is a possible D gene (5 bases). The CDR3 consists of 15 residues. Germline V lookup: CDR1 SGHDN, CDR2 FVKESK. V lost 1 base and J lost 2, with 11 bases in between. The CDR3 DNA reads TGTGCCAGCAGCCAAGTGGGGCGACCACAAGAGACCCAGTACTTC. It yields the protein CASSQVGRPQETQYF.

This clonotype came up a few times. This chain joins TRBV19 and TRBJ1-1, with a tentative D call TRBD1 (6 bases). V shed 5 bases and J shed 0 bases, with 10 bases lying between them. CDR3 length: 14 residues. Germline CDR1 LNHDA, CDR2 SQIVND (reference sequence). The CDR3 here is CASSQGFLNTEAFF. The CDR3 nucleotides read TGTGCCAGTAGTCAGGGGTTCTTGAACACTGAAGCTTTCTTT.

This chain joins TRBV9 and TRBJ1-1; D gene unclear. The V gene's germline CDR1 is SGDLS and CDR2 YYNGEE. V was pared by 4 bases and J by 9 bases, with 16 bases between. The CDR3 has 13 residues. The DNA of the CDR3 is TGTGCCAGCAGCCTAGGGAAGCCTACTAAAGCTTTCTTT. Translation: CASSLGKPTKAFF. Supplemented by reference TRBV9 and TRBJ1-1, the full variable domain reads DSGVTQTPKHLITATGQRVTLRCSPRSGDLSVYWYQQSLDQGLQFLIQYYNGEERAKGNILERFSAQQFPDLHSELNLSSLELGDSALYFCASSLGKPTKAFFGQGTRLTVV.

CDR3 amino acids: CASSYGQDNTEAFF. In DNA form, the CDR3 reads TGTGCCAGCAGTTACGGGCAGGATAACACTGAAGCTTTCTTT. The chain carries TRBV6-5 and TRBJ1-1, with D unresolved. V lost 2 bases to trimming and J lost 2 bases, with 9 bases between them. The CDR3 loop spans 14 amino acids. Germline CDR1 is MNHEY and CDR2 is SVGAGI.

This sequence joins TRBV6-1 and TRBJ2-2; possible D gene TRBD2, 7 bases. This CDR3 is 16 amino acids long. Germline-derived CDR1 and CDR2 are MNHNS and SASEGT. V gave up 6 bases and J gave up 4 bases, with 18 bases separating them. The CDR3 region is CASRAHREGRTGELFF. The CDR3, as DNA: TGTGCCAGCAGGGCTCACAGGGAGGGGCGCACCGGGGAGCTGTTTTTT.

This chain connects TRBV5-6 to TRBJ2-3; 9 bases map to TRBD2. Germline trimming cut 0 bases from V and 4 bases from J; bases unmatched to any gene: 6. This CDR3 spans 16 amino acids. Germline lookup yields CDR1 SGHDT and CDR2 YYEEEE. The DNA of the CDR3 is TGTGCCAGCAGCTTGGCCTGGGCTAGCGGGGCAGATACGCAGTATTTT. Protein product: CASSLAWASGADTQYF.

The gene calls are TRBV30 and TRBJ1-5, with D maybe TRBD1 (6 bases). The CDR3 covers 13 residues. Trimming pared 3 bases from V and 6 bases from J, leaving 12 bases between. Germline CDR1 is GTSNPN and CDR2 is SVGIG (reference sequence). CDR3 loop: CAWSATGRQPQHF. The CDR3 DNA follows: TGTGCCTGGAGCGCAACAGGGCGTCAGCCCCAGCATTTT.

The J gene is TRBJ2-3, the V gene TRBV5-1; a possible D gene is TRBD1 (6 bases). The CDR3 has 16 amino acids. CDR1 is SGHRS, CDR2 YFSETQ, per germline. V was cut by 4 bases and J by 9 bases, with 24 bases left in between. This chain's CDR3 is CASSPRVLDRLITQYF. The CDR3 DNA reads as TGCGCCAGCAGCCCGAGGGTTCTCGACAGGTTAATAACGCAGTATTTT. The variable domain in full, completed from reference TRBV5-1 and TRBJ2-3, reads KAGVTQTPRYLIKTRGQQVTLSCSPISGHRSVSWYQQTPGQGLQFLFEYFSETQRNKGNFPGRFSGRQFSNSRSEMNVSTLELGDSALYLCASSPRVLDRLITQYFGPGTRLTVL.

In this sample, this clonotype turned up a few times. The chain couples TRBV5-5 to TRBJ2-1; the match to TRBD1 covers 8 bases. Per germline, CDR1 SGHKS and CDR2 YYEKEE (reference sequence). The ends lost 0 bases at V and 7 bases at J; junction bases unmatched: 6. The CDR3 runs to 15 residues. The CDR3 nucleotides are TGTGCCAGCAGCTTGGAACAGGGGGACCTAAATGAGCAGTTCTTC. Protein product: CASSLEQGDLNEQFF.